This T cell receptor (beta chain) was documented in a study of OX40 agonist ivuxolimab in advanced cancers. About the study: Ivuxolimab is a fully human IgG2 antibody that activates OX40 (CD134). Study results and limitations: Expanded clones tended on average to be more numerous among CD8+ T cells than CD4+.

There are 18 residues in the CDR3. Germline CDR1 is SGHRS and CDR2 is YFSETQ. With 6 bases clipped from V and 1 base from J, the junction kept 13 bases outside the gene matches. Patients with a history of autoimmune disease or on systemic immunosuppression were excluded. As to this clone: As yet, its antigen is unknown.

The method was immunoSEQ multiplex PCR; TCRdb's version includes in-frame clones alone and lacks a portion of them. The data hold roughly 60,000 clones, with 84% observed a single time. The chain recombines TRBV5-1 with TRBJ2-2; 9 bases are a match to TRBD1. The sample here was CD4+ or CD8+ T cells sorted from blood, taken in a trial of the OX40 agonist ivuxolimab. This receptor was identified in an adult with an advanced solid tumor such as melanoma, head and neck, liver or kidney cancer. CDR3 sequence reads: CASTKGTGSLKNTGELFF. The CDR3 DNA is TGCGCCAGCACCAAAGGGACAGGGAGCTTAAAGAACACCGGGGAGCTGTTTTTT.